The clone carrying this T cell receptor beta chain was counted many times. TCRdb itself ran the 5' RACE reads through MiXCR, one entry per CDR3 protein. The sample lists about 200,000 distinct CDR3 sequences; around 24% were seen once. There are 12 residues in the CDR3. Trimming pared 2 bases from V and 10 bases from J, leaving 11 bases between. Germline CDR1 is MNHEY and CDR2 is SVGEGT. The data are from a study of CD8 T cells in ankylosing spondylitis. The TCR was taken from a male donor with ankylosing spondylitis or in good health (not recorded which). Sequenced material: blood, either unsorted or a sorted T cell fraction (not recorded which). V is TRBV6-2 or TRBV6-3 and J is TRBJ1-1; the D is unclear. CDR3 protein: CASSYVGNGAFF. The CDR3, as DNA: TGTGCCAGCAGTTACGTGGGTAACGGAGCTTTCTTT.